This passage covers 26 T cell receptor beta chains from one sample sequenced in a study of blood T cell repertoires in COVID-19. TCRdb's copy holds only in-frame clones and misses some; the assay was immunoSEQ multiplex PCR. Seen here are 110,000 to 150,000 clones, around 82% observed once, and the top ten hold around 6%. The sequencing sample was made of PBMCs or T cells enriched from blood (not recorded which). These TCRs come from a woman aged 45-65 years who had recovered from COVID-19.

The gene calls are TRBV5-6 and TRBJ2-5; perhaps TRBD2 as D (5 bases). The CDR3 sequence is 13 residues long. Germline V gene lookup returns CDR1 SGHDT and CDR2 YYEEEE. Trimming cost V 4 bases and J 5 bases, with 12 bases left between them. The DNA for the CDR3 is TGTGCCAGCAGCACCGGGGTCAGGGAGACCCAGTACTTC. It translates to CASSTGVRETQYF. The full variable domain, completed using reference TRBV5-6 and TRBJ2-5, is DAGVTQSPTHLIKTRGQQVTLRCSPKSGHDTVSWYQQALGQGPQFIFQYYEEEERQRGNFPDRFSGHQFPNYSSELNVNALLLGDSALYLCASSTGVRETQYFGPGTRLLVL.

The CDR3 sequence: CATSEWGQGNYNEQFF. In DNA form, the CDR3 reads TGTGCCACCAGTGAGTGGGGACAGGGGAACTACAATGAGCAGTTCTTC. J is TRBJ2-1 and V is TRBV24-1; 10 nucleotides align to TRBD1. The CDR3 spans 16 residues. Losses at the gene ends were 4 bases for V and 3 bases for J; bases not matched to a gene: 5. Per germline, CDR1 KGHDR and CDR2 SFDVKD.

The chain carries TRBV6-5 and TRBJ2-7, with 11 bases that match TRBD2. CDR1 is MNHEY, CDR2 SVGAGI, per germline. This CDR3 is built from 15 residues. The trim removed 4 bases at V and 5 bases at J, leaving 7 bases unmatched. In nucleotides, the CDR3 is TGTGCCAGCAGTTCGATAGCGGGGGGGCCCCACGAGCAGTACTTC. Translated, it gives CASSSIAGGPHEQYF.

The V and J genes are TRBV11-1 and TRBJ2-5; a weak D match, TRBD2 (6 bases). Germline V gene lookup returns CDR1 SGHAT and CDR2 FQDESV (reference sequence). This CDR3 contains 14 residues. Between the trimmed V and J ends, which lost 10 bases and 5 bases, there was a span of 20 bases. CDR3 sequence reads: CATRLGRMRETQYF. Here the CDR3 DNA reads TGTGCCACCCGACTAGGCCGCATGCGGGAGACCCAGTACTTC. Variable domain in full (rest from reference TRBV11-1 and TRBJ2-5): EAEVAQSPRYKITEKSQAVAFWCDPISGHATLYWYRQILGQGPELLVQFQDESVVDDSQLPKDRFSAERLKGVDSTLKIQPAELGDSAMYLCATRLGRMRETQYFGPGTRLLVL.

CDR3 residues: CAISEQLLNNQPQHF. CDR3 DNA: TGTGCCATCAGTGAACAACTACTAAACAATCAGCCCCAGCATTTT. The gene calls are TRBV10-3 and TRBJ1-5; no definite D call. The ends were cut back, 3 bases at V and 3 bases at J, with 12 bases in the middle. The CDR3 sequence is 15 residues long. The germline V gene encodes CDR1 ENHRY and CDR2 SYGVKD.

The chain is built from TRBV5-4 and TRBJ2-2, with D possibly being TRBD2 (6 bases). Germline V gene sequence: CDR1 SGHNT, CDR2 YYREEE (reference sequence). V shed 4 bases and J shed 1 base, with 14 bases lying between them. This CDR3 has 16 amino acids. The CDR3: CASSRGGGKNTGELFF. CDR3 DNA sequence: TGTGCCAGCAGCAGGGGAGGAGGAAAGAACACCGGGGAGCTGTTTTTT.

Here the CDR3 reads CASSAQPGQGENGYTF. Here the CDR3 DNA reads TGCGCCAGCAGCGCCCAGCCCGGACAGGGCGAAAATGGCTACACCTTC. V is TRBV5-1 and J is TRBJ1-2; 8 positions agree with TRBD1. Germline values: CDR1 SGHRS, CDR2 YFSETQ. The CDR3 has 16 residues. The V and J ends lost 4 bases and 6 bases, in that order; junction bases with no gene match: 14. The full variable domain, its missing parts supplied by reference TRBV5-1 and TRBJ1-2, is KAGVTQTPRYLIKTRGQQVTLSCSPISGHRSVSWYQQTPGQGLQFLFEYFSETQRNKGNFPGRFSGRQFSNSRSEMNVSTLELGDSALYLCASSAQPGQGENGYTFGSGTRLTVV.

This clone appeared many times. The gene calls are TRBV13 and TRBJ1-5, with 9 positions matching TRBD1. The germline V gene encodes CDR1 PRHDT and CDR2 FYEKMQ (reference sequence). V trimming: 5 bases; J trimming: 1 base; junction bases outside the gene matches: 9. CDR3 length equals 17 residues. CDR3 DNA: TGTGCCAGCAGCGAGGGACAGGGATCGAAGAGCAATCAGCCCCAGCATTTT. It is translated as CASSEGQGSKSNQPQHF.

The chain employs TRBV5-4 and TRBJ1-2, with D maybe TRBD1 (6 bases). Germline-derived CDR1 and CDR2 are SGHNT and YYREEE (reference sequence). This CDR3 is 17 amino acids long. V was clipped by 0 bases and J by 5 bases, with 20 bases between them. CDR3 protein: CASSLGGGGTRSYGYTF. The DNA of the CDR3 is TGTGCCAGCAGCTTGGGGGGGGGCGGCACCCGATCATATGGCTACACCTTC. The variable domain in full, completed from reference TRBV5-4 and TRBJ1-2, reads ETGVTQSPTHLIKTRGQQVTLRCSSQSGHNTVSWYQQALGQGPQFIFQYYREEENGRGNFPPRFSGLQFPNYSSELNVNALELDDSALYLCASSLGGGGTRSYGYTFGSGTRLTVV.

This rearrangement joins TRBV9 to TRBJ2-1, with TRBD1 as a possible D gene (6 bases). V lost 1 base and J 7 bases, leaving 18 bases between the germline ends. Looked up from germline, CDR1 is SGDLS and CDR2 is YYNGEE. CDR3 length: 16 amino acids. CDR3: CASSVHRDATQNEQFF. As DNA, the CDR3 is TGTGCCAGCAGCGTACACAGGGACGCCACACAGAATGAGCAGTTCTTC.

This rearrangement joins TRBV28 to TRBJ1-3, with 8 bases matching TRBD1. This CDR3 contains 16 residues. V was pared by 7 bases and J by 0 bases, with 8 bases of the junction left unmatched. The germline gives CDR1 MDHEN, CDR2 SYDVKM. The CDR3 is CASIPGQALSGNTIYF. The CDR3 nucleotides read TGTGCCAGCATTCCGGGACAGGCACTCTCTGGAAACACCATATATTTT.

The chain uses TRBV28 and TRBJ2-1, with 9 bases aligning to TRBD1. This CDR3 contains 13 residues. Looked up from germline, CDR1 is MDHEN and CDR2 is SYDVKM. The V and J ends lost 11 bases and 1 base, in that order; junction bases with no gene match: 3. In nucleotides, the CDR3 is TGTGCCGCGACAGGGGGATCCTACAATGAGCAGTTCTTC. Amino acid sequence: CAATGGSYNEQFF.

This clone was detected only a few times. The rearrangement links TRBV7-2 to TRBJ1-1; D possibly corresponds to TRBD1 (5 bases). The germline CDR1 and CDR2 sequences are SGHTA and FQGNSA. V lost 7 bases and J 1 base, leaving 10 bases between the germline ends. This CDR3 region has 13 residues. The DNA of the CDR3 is TGTGCCAGCAAAGTCAGGGCGAACACTGAAGCTTTCTTT. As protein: CASKVRANTEAFF.

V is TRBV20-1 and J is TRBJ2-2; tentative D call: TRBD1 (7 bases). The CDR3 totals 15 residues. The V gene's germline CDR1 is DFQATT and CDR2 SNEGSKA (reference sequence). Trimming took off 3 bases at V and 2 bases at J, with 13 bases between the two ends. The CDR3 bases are TGCAGTGCTAGTGGCCAGGGGGGAAACACCGGGGAGCTGTTTTTT. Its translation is CSASGQGGNTGELFF.

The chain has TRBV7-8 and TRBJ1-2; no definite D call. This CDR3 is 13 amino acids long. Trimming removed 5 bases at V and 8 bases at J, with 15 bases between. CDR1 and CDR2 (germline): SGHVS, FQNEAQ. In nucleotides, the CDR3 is TGTGCCAGCAGCCTAGGATTCTCCGAGGGCTACACCTTC. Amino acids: CASSLGFSEGYTF.

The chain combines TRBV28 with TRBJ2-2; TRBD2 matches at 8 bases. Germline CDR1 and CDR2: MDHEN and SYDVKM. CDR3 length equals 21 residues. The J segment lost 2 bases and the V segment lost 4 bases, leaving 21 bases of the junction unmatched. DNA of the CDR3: TGTGCCAGCAGTTACGTTCTTGCTTTTGAACTAGCGGCAGATAACACCGGGGAGCTGTTTTTT. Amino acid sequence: CASSYVLAFELAADNTGELFF.

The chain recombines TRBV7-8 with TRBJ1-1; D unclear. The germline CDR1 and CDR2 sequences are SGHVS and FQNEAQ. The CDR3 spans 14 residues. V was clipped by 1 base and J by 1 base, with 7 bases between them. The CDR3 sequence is CASSLGAANTEAFF. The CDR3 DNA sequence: TGTGCCAGCAGCTTAGGGGCAGCGAACACTGAAGCTTTCTTT.

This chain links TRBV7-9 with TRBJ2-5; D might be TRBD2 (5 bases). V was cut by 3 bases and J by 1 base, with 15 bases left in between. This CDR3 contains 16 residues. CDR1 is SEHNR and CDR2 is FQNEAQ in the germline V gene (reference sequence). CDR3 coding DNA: TGTGCCAGCAGCTTTGGTAGGGTTGCGGGCCAAGAGACCCAGTACTTC. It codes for CASSFGRVAGQETQYF.

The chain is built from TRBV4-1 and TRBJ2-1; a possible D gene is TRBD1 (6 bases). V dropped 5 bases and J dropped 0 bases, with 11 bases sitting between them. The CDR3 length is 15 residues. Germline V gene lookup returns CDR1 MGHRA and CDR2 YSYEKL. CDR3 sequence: CASSFGTISYNEQFF. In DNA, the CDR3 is TGCGCCAGCAGCTTTGGGACAATCTCCTACAATGAGCAGTTCTTC.

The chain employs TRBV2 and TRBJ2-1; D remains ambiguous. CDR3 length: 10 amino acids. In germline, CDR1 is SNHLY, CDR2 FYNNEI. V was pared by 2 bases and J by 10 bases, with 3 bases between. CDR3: CASSELEQFF. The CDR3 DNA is TGTGCCAGCAGTGAACTCGAGCAGTTCTTC.

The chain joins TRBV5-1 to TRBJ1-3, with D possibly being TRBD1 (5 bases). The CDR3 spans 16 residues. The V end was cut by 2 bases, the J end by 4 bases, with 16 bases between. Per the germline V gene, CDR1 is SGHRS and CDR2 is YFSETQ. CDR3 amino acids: CASSFQGGSLGNTIYF. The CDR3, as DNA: TGCGCCAGCAGCTTCCAGGGCGGCTCGCTCGGAAACACCATATATTTT.

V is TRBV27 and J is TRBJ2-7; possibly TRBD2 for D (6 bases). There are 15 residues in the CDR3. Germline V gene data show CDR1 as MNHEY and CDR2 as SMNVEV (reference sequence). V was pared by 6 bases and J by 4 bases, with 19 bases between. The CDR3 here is CASRDSPGESYEQYF. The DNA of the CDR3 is TGTGCCAGCAGGGATTCGCCGGGAGAGAGTTACGAGCAGTACTTC.

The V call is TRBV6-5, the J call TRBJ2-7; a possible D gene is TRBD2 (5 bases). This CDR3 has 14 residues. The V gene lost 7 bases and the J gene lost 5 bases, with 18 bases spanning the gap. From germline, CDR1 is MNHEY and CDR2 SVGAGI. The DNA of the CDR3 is TGTGCCAGCAATATCCCGGGGATGTATGACGAGCAGTACGTC. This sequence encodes CASNIPGMYDEQYV.

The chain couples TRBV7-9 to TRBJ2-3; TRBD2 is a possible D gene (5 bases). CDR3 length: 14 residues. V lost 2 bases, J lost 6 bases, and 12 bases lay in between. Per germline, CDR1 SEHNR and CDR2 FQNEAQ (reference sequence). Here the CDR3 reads CASSLSPSKDTQYF. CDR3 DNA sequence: TGTGCCAGCAGCTTATCACCTAGCAAGGATACGCAGTATTTT.

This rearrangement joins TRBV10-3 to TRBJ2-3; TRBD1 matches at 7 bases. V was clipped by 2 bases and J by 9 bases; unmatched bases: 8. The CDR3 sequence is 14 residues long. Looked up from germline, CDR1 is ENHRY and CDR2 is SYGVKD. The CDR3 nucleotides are TGTGCCATCAGTGAGAGGCCAGGGGGTTCGACGCAGTATTTT. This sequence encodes CAISERPGGSTQYF.

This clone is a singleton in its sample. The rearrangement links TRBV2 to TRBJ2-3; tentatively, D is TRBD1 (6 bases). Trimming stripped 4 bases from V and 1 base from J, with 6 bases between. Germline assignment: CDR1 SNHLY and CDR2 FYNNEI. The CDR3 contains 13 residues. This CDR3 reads CASSGQGTDTQYF. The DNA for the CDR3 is TGTGCCAGCAGTGGACAGGGCACAGATACGCAGTATTTT.